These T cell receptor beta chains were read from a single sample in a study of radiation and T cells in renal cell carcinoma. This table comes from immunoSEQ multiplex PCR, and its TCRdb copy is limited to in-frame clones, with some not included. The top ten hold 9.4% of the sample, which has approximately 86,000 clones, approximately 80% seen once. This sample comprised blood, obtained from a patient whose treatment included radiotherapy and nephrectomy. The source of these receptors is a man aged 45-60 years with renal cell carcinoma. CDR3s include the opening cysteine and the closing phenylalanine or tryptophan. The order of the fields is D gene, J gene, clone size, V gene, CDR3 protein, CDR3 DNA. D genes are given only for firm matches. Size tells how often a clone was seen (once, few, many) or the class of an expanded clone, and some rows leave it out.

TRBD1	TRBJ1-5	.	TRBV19	CASSIDRVNQPQHF	TGTGCCAGTAGTATTGACAGGGTCAATCAGCCCCAGCATTTT
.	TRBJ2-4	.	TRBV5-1	CASGPGSRTAKNIQYF	TGCGCCAGCGGGCCCGGGTCGCGAACAGCCAAAAACATTCAGTACTTC
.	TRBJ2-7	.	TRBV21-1	CASSQHRWGGEQYF	TGTGCCAGCAGCCAGCACCGTTGGGGCGGCGAGCAGTACTTC
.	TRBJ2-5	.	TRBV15	CATSRDGRQETQYF	TGTGCCACCAGCAGAGATGGGAGGCAAGAGACCCAGTACTTC
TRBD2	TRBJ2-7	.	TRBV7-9	CASSLGAVSGPSEQYF	TGTGCCAGCAGCTTAGGAGCGGTTAGCGGGCCTTCCGAGCAGTACTTC
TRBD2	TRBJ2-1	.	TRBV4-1	CASSQEWTSATHNEQFF	TGCGCCAGCAGCCAAGAATGGACTAGCGCGACTCACAATGAGCAGTTCTTC
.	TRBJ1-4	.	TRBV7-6	CASSFGLEGEKLFF	TGTGCCAGCAGCTTCGGGCTTGAAGGGGAAAAACTGTTTTTT
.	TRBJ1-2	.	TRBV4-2	CASSQGPPQDYGYTF	TGTGCCAGCAGCCAAGGCCCCCCACAGGACTATGGCTACACCTTC
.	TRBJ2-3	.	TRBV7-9	CASSFRGAPDTQYF	TGTGCCAGCAGCTTCCGGGGGGCCCCAGATACGCAGTATTTT
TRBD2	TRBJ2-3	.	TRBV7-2	CASSSKVAGARDTQYF	TGTGCCAGCAGCTCAAAGGTAGCGGGGGCGAGAGATACGCAGTATTTT
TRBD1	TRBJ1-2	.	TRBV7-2	CASSSPPFGQGHGYTF	TGTGCCAGCAGCTCACCTCCCTTTGGACAGGGACATGGCTACACCTTC
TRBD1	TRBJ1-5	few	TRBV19	CASSDRDNQPQHF	TGTGCCAGCTCCGACAGGGACAATCAGCCCCAGCATTTT
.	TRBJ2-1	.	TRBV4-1	CASSTRKGDPSSYNEQFF	TGCGCCAGCAGTACTCGGAAAGGGGACCCGAGCTCCTACAATGAGCAGTTCTTC
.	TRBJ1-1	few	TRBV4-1	CASSKDGGSSTEAFF	TGCGCCAGCAGCAAAGACGGGGGGTCGAGCACTGAAGCTTTCTTT
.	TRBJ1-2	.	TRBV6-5	CASRDRTNYGYTF	TGTGCCAGCAGGGATCGGACAAACTATGGCTACACCTTC
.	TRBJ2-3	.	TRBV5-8	CASSSGVWEEDTQYF	TGTGCCAGCAGCTCCGGGGTGTGGGAAGAGGATACGCAGTATTTT
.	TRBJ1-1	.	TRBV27	CASSLWGVATEAFF	TGTGCCAGCAGTTTATGGGGGGTGGCCACTGAAGCTTTCTTT
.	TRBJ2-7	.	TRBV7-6	CASSKRDISYEQYF	TGTGCCAGCAGCAAAAGGGACATCTCCTACGAGCAGTACTTC
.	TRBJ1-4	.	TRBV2	CARGGGTNEKLFF	TGTGCCAGGGGAGGTGGAACTAATGAAAAACTGTTTTTT
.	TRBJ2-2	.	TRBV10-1	CASSENSNTGELFF	TGCGCCAGCAGTGAGAACTCGAACACCGGGGAGCTGTTTTTT
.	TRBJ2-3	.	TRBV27	CASSRTRTDTQYF	TGTGCCAGCAGCCGAACTAGGACAGATACGCAGTATTTT
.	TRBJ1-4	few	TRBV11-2	CASSLGHNNEKLFF	TGTGCCAGCAGCTTAGGCCACAATAATGAAAAACTGTTTTTT
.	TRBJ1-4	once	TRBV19	CASSRGPTGFTEKLFF	TGTGCCAGTAGTAGGGGACCAACAGGGTTTACTGAAAAACTGTTTTTT
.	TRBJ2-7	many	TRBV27	CASSVDTAMDEQYF	TGTGCCAGCAGCGTCGACACTGCCATGGACGAGCAGTACTTC
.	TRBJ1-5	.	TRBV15	CATSRDSLGVNQPQHF	TGTGCCACCAGCAGAGATAGTCTGGGGGTCAATCAGCCCCAGCATTTT
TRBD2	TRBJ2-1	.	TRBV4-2	CASSQEVILAGASYNEQFF	TGTGCCAGCAGCCAAGAGGTTATACTAGCGGGAGCCTCCTACAATGAGCAGTTCTTC
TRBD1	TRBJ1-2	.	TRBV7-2	CASSLGQGNYGYTF	TGTGCCAGCAGCTTAGGACAGGGGAACTATGGCTACACCTTC
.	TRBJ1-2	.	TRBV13	CASSLEGSTISGYTF	TGTGCCAGCAGCTTAGAAGGCAGTACCATTTCTGGCTACACCTTC
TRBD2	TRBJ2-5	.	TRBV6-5	CASSPETSGMETQYF	TGTGCCAGCAGTCCCGAGACTAGCGGGATGGAGACCCAGTACTTC
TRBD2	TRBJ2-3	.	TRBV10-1	CASTGGTSGTDTQYF	TGCGCCAGCACTGGTGGAACTAGCGGGACAGATACGCAGTATTTT
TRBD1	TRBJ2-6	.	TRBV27	CASRTGQGMVRANVLTF	TGTGCCAGCAGAACGGGACAGGGGATGGTCCGGGCCAACGTCCTGACTTTC
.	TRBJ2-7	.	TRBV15	CATSRDRGLAHEQYF	TGTGCCACCAGCAGAGATCGCGGTCTAGCCCACGAGCAGTACTTC
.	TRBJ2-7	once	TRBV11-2	CASSETSYEQYF	TGTGCCAGCAGCGAAACCTCCTACGAGCAGTACTTC
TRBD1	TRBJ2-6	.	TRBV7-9	CASSYRRQGRSTGANVLTF	TGTGCCAGCAGCTATCGGAGACAGGGGCGTTCTACTGGGGCCAACGTCCTGACTTTC
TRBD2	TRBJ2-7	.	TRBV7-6	CASSLATSGGSYEQYF	TGTGCCAGCAGCTTAGCAACTAGCGGGGGTTCCTACGAGCAGTACTTC
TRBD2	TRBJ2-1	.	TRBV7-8	CASSTRTSGRLQFF	TGTGCCAGCAGCACGAGGACTAGCGGGAGACTACAGTTCTTC
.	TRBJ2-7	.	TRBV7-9	CASSLAGWASYEQYF	TGTGCCAGCAGCTTAGCGGGGTGGGCCTCTTACGAGCAGTACTTC
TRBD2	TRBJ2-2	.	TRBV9	CASSVPSGMNTGELFF	TGTGCCAGCAGCGTACCCAGCGGGATGAACACCGGGGAGCTGTTTTTT
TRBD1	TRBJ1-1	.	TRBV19	CASSILWDSLNTEAFF	TGTGCCAGTAGTATCTTGTGGGACAGCTTGAACACTGAAGCTTTCTTT
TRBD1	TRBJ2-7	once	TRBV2	CASSEQGATYEQYF	TGTGCCAGCAGTGAACAGGGGGCGACCTACGAGCAGTACTTC
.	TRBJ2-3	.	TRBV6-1	CASSDEGTDTQYF	TGTGCCAGCAGTGATGAGGGAACAGATACGCAGTATTTT
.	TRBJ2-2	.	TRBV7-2	CASSLVGTEPPELFF	TGTGCCAGCAGCTTAGTAGGCACGGAGCCTCCGGAGCTGTTTTTT
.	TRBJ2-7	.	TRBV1	CTSSQELNNLACHLPVEQYF	TGCACCAGCAGCCAAGAACTTAACAATCTCGCGTGTCACCTACCAGTGGAGCAGTACTTC
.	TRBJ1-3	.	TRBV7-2	CASSLGRFSGNTIYF	TGTGCCAGCAGCTTGGGGAGGTTCTCTGGAAACACCATATATTTT
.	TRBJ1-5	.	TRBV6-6	CASSYSIQDYNQPQHF	TGTGCCAGCAGTTACTCGATACAGGACTACAATCAGCCCCAGCATTTT